This entry lists 20 T cell receptor beta chains sequenced from one sample in a study of blood T cell repertoires in COVID-19 (dated by TCRdb to between 2020 and 2021). The library was produced with the immunoSEQ multiplex PCR assay. TCRdb took this table from immuneACCESS and kept in-frame rearrangements with V and J called. Such tables lack part of the clones; where checked against another copy, unresolved V genes explain under half of the gap, and the rest is unexplained. In this sample the table shows about 120,000 clones, 74% of which occur a single time. Around 5.5% of the sample is taken by the ten largest. Material for sequencing was peripheral blood. The receptor source for this set is a man aged 60-69 years with acute or convalescent COVID-19.

V is TRBV19 and J is TRBJ2-3; 9 bases are shared with TRBD1. V shed 9 bases, J shed 3 bases, and the junction held 4 bases outside the gene matches. CDR3 size: 13 residues. Germline lookup yields CDR1 LNHDA and CDR2 SQIVND (reference sequence). The CDR3 loop reads CASGTGITDTQYF. CDR3 in DNA: TGTGCCAGCGGGACAGGGATAACAGATACGCAGTATTTT.

This chain uses TRBV3-1 (or the pseudogene TRBV3-2) with TRBJ1-1; D gene unclear. The germline gives CDR1 LGHDT, CDR2 YNNKEL (reference sequence). V was cut by 0 bases and J by 4 bases, with 9 bases left in between. There are 14 residues in the CDR3. This chain's CDR3 is CASSQDAAGTEAFF. CDR3 nucleotides: TGTGCCAGCAGCCAAGATGCGGCTGGCACTGAAGCTTTCTTT.

This clone was seen more than once but under ten times. The chain joins TRBV7-6 to TRBJ1-3, with TRBD1 as a possible D gene (6 bases). CDR1 and CDR2 from the germline V gene are SGHVS and FNYEAQ. The CDR3 runs to 15 residues. Trimming cost V 0 bases and J 3 bases, with 9 bases left between them. The CDR3 DNA reads as TGTGCCAGCAGCTTAGCTACAGGGCTTGGAAACACCATATATTTT. This sequence encodes CASSLATGLGNTIYF.

The genes are TRBV20-1 and TRBJ1-1, with D perhaps matching TRBD1 (5 bases). With 4 bases removed from V and 4 bases from J, the gap between germline ends came to 7 bases. This CDR3 region has 11 residues. Germline V lookup: CDR1 DFQATT, CDR2 SNEGSKA (reference sequence). The CDR3 region has the DNA TGCAGTGCTACAAGGGGCACTGAAGCTTTCTTT. Translating gives CSATRGTEAFF.

V and J are TRBV11-2 and TRBJ1-2, with D unclear. This CDR3 region has 12 residues. V was pared by 3 bases and J by 5 bases, with 7 bases between. The germline V gene encodes CDR1 SGHAT and CDR2 FQNNGV. The CDR3 loop reads CASSFSNYGYTF. The CDR3 DNA follows: TGTGCCAGCAGCTTCAGTAATTATGGCTACACCTTC.

V usage is TRBV9 and J usage is TRBJ1-6, with D perhaps TRBD1 (5 bases). V lost 6 bases and J lost 5, with 24 bases in between. The CDR3 loop spans 18 amino acids. CDR1 and CDR2 (germline): SGDLS, YYNGEE. The CDR3 reads CASTIPPRLQVHNSPLHF. In nucleotides, the CDR3 is TGTGCCAGCACGATCCCTCCGCGGCTACAGGTACATAATTCACCCCTCCACTTT.

The chain joins TRBV9 to TRBJ2-1, with 9 bases fitting TRBD1. CDR3 size: 16 residues. V was clipped by 4 bases and J by 9 bases; unmatched bases: 14. From germline, CDR1 is SGDLS and CDR2 YYNGEE. The chain's CDR3 is CASSPNDRGSASEQFF. CDR3 sequence (DNA): TGTGCCAGCAGCCCTAACGACAGGGGGTCGGCCAGTGAGCAGTTCTTC.

The sample holds many counts of this clone. The CDR3 spells CASSYSAGGKYEQYF. In nucleotides, the CDR3 is TGTGCCAGCAGTTACTCAGCGGGAGGAAAATACGAGCAGTACTTC. The chain employs TRBV6-6 and TRBJ2-7; TRBD2 matches at 9 bases. This CDR3 comprises 15 residues. Per the germline V gene, CDR1 is MNHNY and CDR2 is SVGAGI (reference sequence). The V and J ends lost 0 bases and 4 bases, in that order; junction bases with no gene match: 4.

CDR3 residues: CASSVRFQGNTEAFF. As DNA, the CDR3 is TGTGCCAGCAGCGTTAGGTTTCAGGGGAACACTGAAGCTTTCTTT. The V and J genes are TRBV4-2 and TRBJ1-1; D is perhaps TRBD1 (5 bases). This CDR3 spans 15 amino acids. Germline values: CDR1 LGHNA, CDR2 YNFKEQ. Trimming pared 5 bases from V and 1 base from J, leaving 14 bases between.

The chain recombines TRBV7-8 with TRBJ2-1; TRBD1 aligns across 9 bases. Per germline, CDR1 SGHVS and CDR2 FQNEAQ. V lost 5 bases to trimming and J lost 7 bases; unmatched junction nucleotides: 9. This CDR3 contains 15 residues. The chain's CDR3 is CASSAGQGGLNEQFF. CDR3 in DNA: TGTGCCAGCAGCGCGGGACAGGGAGGGTTGAATGAGCAGTTCTTC. Together with reference TRBV7-8 and TRBJ2-1, the CDR3 gives the full variable domain: GAGVSQSPRYKVAKRGQDVALRCDPISGHVSLFWYQQALGQGPEFLTYFQNEAQLDKSGLPSDRFFAERPEGSVSTLKIQRTQQEDSAVYLCASSAGQGGLNEQFFGPGTRLTVL.

V usage is TRBV24-1 and J usage is TRBJ1-4; D remains ambiguous. CDR3 length equals 14 residues. From germline, CDR1 is KGHDR and CDR2 SFDVKD. Trimming took off 6 bases at V and 7 bases at J, with 14 bases between the two ends. The CDR3 DNA reads TGTGCCACCAGTAAGGGAGGAAGCGGTGAAAAACTGTTTTTT. Its translation is CATSKGGSGEKLFF.

V usage is TRBV5-8 and J usage is TRBJ2-2; 11 nucleotides agree with TRBD2. This CDR3 region has 15 residues. The V gene end was trimmed by 4 bases and the J gene end by 5 bases; junction bases not matched to a gene: 4. Per the germline V gene, CDR1 is SGHTS and CDR2 is YDEGEE. This CDR3 reads CASSRRLAGTGELFF. CDR3 DNA: TGTGCCAGCAGCCGGAGACTAGCGGGAACCGGGGAGCTGTTTTTT.

This sequence joins TRBV5-1 and TRBJ2-3, with TRBD2 identical over 7 bases. In germline, CDR1 is SGHRS, CDR2 YFSETQ. The CDR3 is 14 amino acids. V was pared by 4 bases and J by 0 bases, with 2 bases of the junction left unmatched. CDR3 DNA: TGCGCCAGCAGCCGGGGGGACAGCACAGATACGCAGTATTTT. Translating it yields CASSRGDSTDTQYF.

This clone has a handful of counts. The V call is TRBV7-3, the J call TRBJ2-2; unclear D gene. This CDR3 has 13 residues. V was cut by 1 base and J by 6 bases, with 6 bases left in between. In germline, CDR1 is SGHTA, CDR2 FQGTGA. DNA of the CDR3: TGTGCCAGCAGCTTAAATACAGCCGGGGAGCTGTTTTTT. Its protein product is CASSLNTAGELFF.

This sequence joins TRBV15 and TRBJ2-7; D might be TRBD1 (6 bases). V lost 3 bases, J lost 1 base, and 10 bases lay in between. This CDR3 region has 14 residues. Germline CDR1 is LNHNV and CDR2 is YYDKDF (reference sequence). CDR3 DNA: TGTGCCACCAGCAGGGACACAGGGTCCTACGAGCAGTACTTC. It encodes CATSRDTGSYEQYF. Filled out from reference TRBV15 and TRBJ2-7, the complete variable domain reads DAMVIQNPRYQVTQFGKPVTLSCSQTLNHNVMYWYQQKSSQAPKLLFHYYDKDFNNEADTPDNFQSRRPNTSFCFLDIRSPGLGDTAMYLCATSRDTGSYEQYFGPGTRLTVT.

The J gene is TRBJ1-1, the V gene TRBV15, with D maybe TRBD1 (6 bases). CDR3 length: 13 residues. CDR1 is LNHNV and CDR2 is YYDKDF in the germline V gene (reference sequence). V was clipped by 0 bases and J by 7 bases, with 9 bases between them. CDR3 bases: TGTGCCACCAGCAGAGATCCCAGGGGTGAAGCTTTCTTT. It is translated as CATSRDPRGEAFF.

The chain uses TRBV27 and TRBJ1-1; 7 positions agree with TRBD1. The CDR3 has 12 amino acids. V was clipped by 10 bases and J by 9 bases; unmatched bases: 11. The germline CDR1 and CDR2 sequences are MNHEY and SMNVEV (reference sequence). Here the CDR3 DNA reads TGTGCCACCCAGCAGCTGACAGGGAAAGCTTTCTTT. This translates into CATQQLTGKAFF.

This clone was seen only once. The rearrangement joins TRBV5-6 to TRBJ2-1, with D unresolved. The CDR3 contains 16 residues. Germline CDR1 and CDR2: SGHDT and YYEEEE. V was shortened by 1 base and J by 1 base, with 12 bases between the two germline ends. This CDR3 is CASSLPVVVSYNEQFF. The CDR3, as DNA: TGTGCCAGCAGCTTGCCTGTAGTCGTTTCCTACAATGAGCAGTTCTTC.

The sample holds a few counts of this clone. V gene TRBV11-2 combines with J gene TRBJ1-4; 10 bases agree with TRBD1. The trim removed 6 bases at V and 0 bases at J, leaving 4 bases unmatched. The germline V gene encodes CDR1 SGHAT and CDR2 FQNNGV. This CDR3 contains 16 residues. The CDR3 DNA reads as TGTGCCAGCAGGGCCGGACAGGGGGCAACTAATGAAAAACTGTTTTTT. This codes for CASRAGQGATNEKLFF.

This clone occurred once. The rearrangement links TRBV7-6 to TRBJ1-4; maybe TRBD1 (6 bases). Germline lookup yields CDR1 SGHVS and CDR2 FNYEAQ. Trimming removed 1 base at V and 8 bases at J, with 11 bases between. The length of the CDR3 is 14 residues. The CDR3: CASSLETGTEKLFF. The CDR3 DNA reads TGTGCCAGCAGCTTAGAAACCGGGACAGAAAAACTGTTTTTT.